A selection of T cell receptor beta chains follows, all from one sample in a study of blood T cells in healthy people across ages. TCRdb re-called the 5' RACE reads with MiXCR, one entry per CDR3 protein. The sample consists of 1.5 million to 2 million distinct CDR3 sequences, roughly 32% of them appearing once. The sample taken for sequencing was blood. The receptors stem from a woman aged 25 to 39 in good health. Both conserved end residues are trimmed from each CDR3.

TRBV12-3/TRBV12-4	TRBJ2-7	14	ASSPTAGSGAYEQY
TRBV20-1	TRBJ1-6	13	SARDLAEGVSPLH
TRBV12-3/TRBV12-4	TRBJ1-5	12	ASGFELRSQPQH
TRBV12-3/TRBV12-4	TRBJ2-3	13	ASSSGSGHTDVQY
TRBV29-1	TRBJ2-5	12	SVGKEQGKETQY
TRBV27	TRBJ2-1	14	ASSPQGVLVRNEQF
TRBV14	TRBJ2-7	13	ASSLAPTAGTEQY
TRBV7-9	TRBJ2-1	10	ASSRLNNEQF
TRBV30	TRBJ2-2	10	AWSLDTGELF
TRBV27	TRBJ1-1	12	ASSFAGLNTEAF
TRBV29-1	TRBJ1-1	10	SAAEGHTEAF
TRBV3-1	TRBJ2-7	14	ASSQGRGAEAYEQY
TRBV3-1	TRBJ2-7	12	ASSRAPRDYEQY
TRBV4-1	TRBJ1-1	15	ASSPIRTTGGSTEAF
TRBV5-1	TRBJ2-3	12	ASNPGLAVGTQY
TRBV20-1	TRBJ2-7	14	SASGAPSGSSYEQY
TRBV4-1	TRBJ2-1	12	ASSPTGDRGVQF
TRBV5-1	TRBJ2-7	12	ASSFSGVPYEQY
TRBV28	TRBJ2-3	15	ANNLPGLAGLADTQY
TRBV5-4	TRBJ2-1	13	ASSLDGLAGREQF